The entry below describes one T cell receptor (beta chain). The sample is drawn from a study of control samples from healthy donors and cancer patients. Only in-frame clones appear in the TCRdb table, and some are missing; sequencing was by immunoSEQ multiplex PCR. The sample has about 120,000 clones, 93% seen once. This CDR3 comprises 14 residues. Germline assignment: CDR1 SGHVS and CDR2 FQNEAQ. V dropped 4 bases and J dropped 1 base, with 11 bases sitting between them. V gene TRBV7-8 combines with J gene TRBJ2-7, with D perhaps given as TRBD1 or TRBD2 (6 bases each). The sequenced sample consisted of blood. This TCR derives from a man aged 25-45 years in good health. The DNA of the CDR3 is TGTGCCAGCAGCTCGGGGGCGAAGTCCTACGAGCAGTACTTC. It encodes CASSSGAKSYEQYF.